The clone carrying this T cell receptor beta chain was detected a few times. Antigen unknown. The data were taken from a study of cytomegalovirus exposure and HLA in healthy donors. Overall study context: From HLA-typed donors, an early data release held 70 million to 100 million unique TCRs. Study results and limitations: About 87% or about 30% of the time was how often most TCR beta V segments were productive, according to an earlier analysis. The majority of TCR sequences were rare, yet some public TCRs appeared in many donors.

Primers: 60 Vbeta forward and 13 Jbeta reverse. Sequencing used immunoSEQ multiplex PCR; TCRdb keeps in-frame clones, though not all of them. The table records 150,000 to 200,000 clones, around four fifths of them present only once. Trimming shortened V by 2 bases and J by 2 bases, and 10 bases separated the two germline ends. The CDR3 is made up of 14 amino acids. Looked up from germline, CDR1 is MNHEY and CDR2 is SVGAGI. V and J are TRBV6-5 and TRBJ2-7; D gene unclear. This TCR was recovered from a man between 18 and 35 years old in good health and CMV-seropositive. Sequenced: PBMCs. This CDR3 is CASSYAASTYEQYF. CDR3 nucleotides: TGTGCCAGCAGTTACGCGGCTAGTACCTACGAGCAGTACTTC.